This TCR beta chain was documented in a study of shared clonotypes between healthy human individuals. The CDR3 covers 14 residues. In germline, CDR1 is GTSNPN, CDR2 SVGIG (reference sequence). The V segment lost 2 bases and the J segment 5 bases; nucleotides outside the gene matches: 4. Replicate PCRs from sorted subsets contained around 200 ng DNA, which is some 30,000 T cell genomes. Sequenced by immunoSEQ multiplex PCR; TCRdb stores in-frame clones only, minus some. The table includes some 2,500,000 clones, roughly 90% detected once. The TCR was taken from a man between 18 and 35 years old in good health. Some clones in this sample may be carry-over from other donors' samples. The rearrangement links TRBV30 to TRBJ2-3; 10 bases agree with TRBD2. Sequencing input: naive CD4+ T cells from PBMCs. Subset specified: CD45RA+ positively selected. The CDR3 spells CAWSLAGAIDTQYF. The CDR3 coding sequence is TGTGCCTGGAGTCTAGCGGGAGCAATAGATACGCAGTATTTT.